A selection of T cell receptor beta chains follows, all from one sample in a study of a mutant IDH1 vaccine in newly diagnosed glioma. This table comes from immunoSEQ multiplex PCR, and its TCRdb copy is limited to in-frame clones, with some not included. Among about 54,000 clones listed, about four fifths were seen once. The starting material was PBMCs, obtained from a glioma patient treated with radiotherapy, temozolomide or both. The receptors here all came from a man between 18 and 29 years old with glioma. Each CDR3 is given with its conserved first and last residue. The order of the fields is V gene, D gene, clone size, J gene, CDR3 protein, CDR3 DNA. A D gene is named only where the DNA matches it firmly. Size values are once, few and many counts, or a class for expanded clones, and some rows have none.

V gene: TRBV30; D gene: .; clone size: once; J gene: TRBJ1-4; CDR3 protein: CAWSWRDNEKLFF; CDR3 DNA: TGTGCCTGGAGTTGGCGAGACAATGAAAAACTGTTTTTT
V gene: TRBV2; D gene: .; clone size: .; J gene: TRBJ1-4; CDR3 protein: CASSAEGNGEKLFF; CDR3 DNA: TGTGCCAGCAGTGCGGAGGGTAACGGTGAAAAACTGTTTTTT
V gene: TRBV7-9; D gene: .; clone size: .; J gene: TRBJ2-1; CDR3 protein: CASSLALAGNGNEQFF; CDR3 DNA: TGTGCCAGCAGCTTAGCATTGGCCGGGAATGGCAATGAGCAGTTCTTC
V gene: TRBV18; D gene: TRBD1; clone size: .; J gene: TRBJ1-6; CDR3 protein: CASSPSGTGSSPLHF; CDR3 DNA: TGTGCCAGCTCACCCTCCGGGACAGGGAGTTCACCCCTCCACTTT
V gene: TRBV30; D gene: .; clone size: .; J gene: TRBJ1-1; CDR3 protein: CARRGGGGGESNTEAFF; CDR3 DNA: TGTGCCCGGAGGGGAGGAGGGGGGGGCGAATCGAACACTGAAGCTTTCTTT
V gene: TRBV5-6; D gene: TRBD2; clone size: once; J gene: TRBJ2-5; CDR3 protein: CASSLGPAGGRETQYF; CDR3 DNA: TGTGCCAGCAGCTTGGGGCCAGCGGGAGGCCGTGAGACCCAGTACTTC
V gene: TRBV7-3; D gene: .; clone size: .; J gene: TRBJ2-7; CDR3 protein: CASSLYEGYEQYF; CDR3 DNA: TGTGCCAGCAGCTTATACGAGGGCTACGAGCAGTACTTC
V gene: TRBV5-6; D gene: TRBD2; clone size: .; J gene: TRBJ2-7; CDR3 protein: CASRREGGSSYEQYF; CDR3 DNA: TGTGCCAGCCGTCGGGAGGGGGGAAGCTCCTACGAGCAGTACTTC
V gene: TRBV18; D gene: .; clone size: .; J gene: TRBJ1-2; CDR3 protein: CASSPVQANYGYTF; CDR3 DNA: TGTGCCAGCTCACCCGTACAGGCTAACTATGGCTACACCTTC
V gene: TRBV4-3; D gene: .; clone size: .; J gene: TRBJ1-5; CDR3 protein: CASSQEASPHQPQHF; CDR3 DNA: TGCGCCAGCAGCCAAGAGGCGTCGCCACATCAGCCCCAGCATTTT
V gene: TRBV5-1; D gene: TRBD1; clone size: .; J gene: TRBJ1-3; CDR3 protein: CASSSGGSGNTIYF; CDR3 DNA: TGCGCCAGCAGCTCAGGGGGCTCTGGAAACACCATATATTTT
V gene: TRBV5-1; D gene: TRBD2; clone size: .; J gene: TRBJ2-1; CDR3 protein: CASSSGLARNEQFF; CDR3 DNA: TGCGCCAGCAGCTCTGGACTAGCGAGGAATGAGCAGTTCTTC
V gene: TRBV6-5; D gene: .; clone size: .; J gene: TRBJ1-1; CDR3 protein: CASSEWGVGTEAFF; CDR3 DNA: TGTGCCAGCAGCGAATGGGGGGTAGGCACTGAAGCTTTCTTT
V gene: TRBV7-3; D gene: .; clone size: .; J gene: TRBJ2-5; CDR3 protein: CASSLSERETQYF; CDR3 DNA: TGTGCCAGCAGCCTCTCGGAGAGAGAGACCCAGTACTTC
V gene: TRBV18; D gene: .; clone size: once; J gene: TRBJ2-7; CDR3 protein: CASSPAYTSYEQYF; CDR3 DNA: TGTGCCAGCTCACCGGCCTATACTTCCTACGAGCAGTACTTC
V gene: TRBV27; D gene: TRBD2; clone size: .; J gene: TRBJ2-7; CDR3 protein: CASSWTSGSYEQYF; CDR3 DNA: TGTGCCAGCAGTTGGACTAGCGGGAGCTACGAGCAGTACTTC
V gene: TRBV4-3; D gene: .; clone size: .; J gene: TRBJ1-2; CDR3 protein: CASSQVRGATGGYGYTF; CDR3 DNA: TGCGCCAGCAGCCAAGTCAGGGGCGCCACGGGGGGCTATGGCTACACCTTC
V gene: TRBV29-1; D gene: .; clone size: once; J gene: TRBJ2-7; CDR3 protein: CSAYFGGRSYEQYF; CDR3 DNA: TGCAGCGCTTACTTCGGGGGACGGAGCTACGAGCAGTACTTC
V gene: TRBV10-3; D gene: TRBD1; clone size: .; J gene: TRBJ1-5; CDR3 protein: CAISEGTGIGQPQHF; CDR3 DNA: TGTGCCATCAGTGAGGGGACAGGGATCGGACAGCCCCAGCATTTT
V gene: TRBV7-2; D gene: TRBD1; clone size: .; J gene: TRBJ1-1; CDR3 protein: CASSLDRVTEAFF; CDR3 DNA: TGTGCCAGCAGCTTGGACAGGGTGACTGAAGCTTTCTTT
V gene: TRBV6-5; D gene: .; clone size: .; J gene: TRBJ1-1; CDR3 protein: CASSPPFGGTEAFF; CDR3 DNA: TGTGCCAGCAGTCCTCCGTTTGGCGGCACTGAAGCTTTCTTT
V gene: TRBV27; D gene: .; clone size: .; J gene: TRBJ1-2; CDR3 protein: CASSSPQGLGGYTF; CDR3 DNA: TGTGCCAGCAGTTCCCCACAGGGCTTAGGAGGCTACACCTTC
V gene: TRBV2; D gene: TRBD1; clone size: once; J gene: TRBJ1-1; CDR3 protein: CASRPDRVVNTEAFF; CDR3 DNA: TGTGCCAGCAGACCGGACAGGGTTGTGAACACTGAAGCTTTCTTT
V gene: TRBV5-4; D gene: .; clone size: few; J gene: TRBJ2-5; CDR3 protein: CASSKGAGSPGETQYF; CDR3 DNA: TGTGCCAGCAGCAAAGGGGCGGGGTCCCCCGGGGAGACCCAGTACTTC
V gene: TRBV7-7; D gene: .; clone size: .; J gene: TRBJ2-3; CDR3 protein: CASSAGFTDTQYF; CDR3 DNA: TGTGCTAGCAGCGCGGGCTTCACAGATACGCAGTATTTT
V gene: TRBV27; D gene: TRBD2; clone size: .; J gene: TRBJ2-7; CDR3 protein: CASSLTGPGGEQYF; CDR3 DNA: TGTGCCAGCAGTTTAACAGGTCCGGGGGGCGAGCAGTACTTC
V gene: TRBV30; D gene: TRBD1; clone size: .; J gene: TRBJ1-5; CDR3 protein: CARDRGQNQPQHF; CDR3 DNA: TGTGCCCGGGACAGGGGGCAAAATCAGCCCCAGCATTTT
V gene: TRBV6-5; D gene: .; clone size: .; J gene: TRBJ1-3; CDR3 protein: CASSGHAGNTIYF; CDR3 DNA: TGTGCCAGCAGTGGACATGCTGGAAACACCATATATTTT
V gene: TRBV13; D gene: .; clone size: .; J gene: TRBJ1-1; CDR3 protein: CASSPPGRVPVEAFF; CDR3 DNA: TGTGCCAGCAGCCCTCCGGGAAGGGTGCCCGTTGAAGCTTTCTTT
V gene: TRBV11-2; D gene: TRBD2; clone size: once; J gene: TRBJ2-7; CDR3 protein: CASSLPGGEQYF; CDR3 DNA: TGTGCCAGCAGCTTACCGGGGGGCGAGCAGTACTTC
V gene: TRBV30; D gene: .; clone size: .; J gene: TRBJ2-7; CDR3 protein: CAWSSGVYEQYF; CDR3 DNA: TGTGCCTGGAGTTCGGGCGTCTACGAGCAGTACTTC
V gene: TRBV30; D gene: .; clone size: .; J gene: TRBJ1-4; CDR3 protein: CAWRRRQATNEKLFF; CDR3 DNA: TGTGCCTGGAGGCGGAGACAGGCAACTAATGAAAAACTGTTTTTT
V gene: TRBV30; D gene: TRBD1; clone size: .; J gene: TRBJ2-5; CDR3 protein: CAGQGQETQYF; CDR3 DNA: TGTGCCGGACAGGGTCAAGAGACCCAGTACTTC
V gene: TRBV15; D gene: TRBD2; clone size: .; J gene: TRBJ2-7; CDR3 protein: CASGTSGAVYEQYF; CDR3 DNA: TGTGCCTCCGGGACTAGCGGGGCGGTATACGAGCAGTACTTC
V gene: TRBV6-5; D gene: .; clone size: .; J gene: TRBJ1-3; CDR3 protein: CASSYSLTSGNTIYF; CDR3 DNA: TGTGCCAGCAGTTACTCACTGACCTCTGGGAACACCATATATTTT
V gene: TRBV29-1; D gene: .; clone size: .; J gene: TRBJ1-2; CDR3 protein: CSVATGTPNYGYTF; CDR3 DNA: TGCAGCGTCGCTACCGGGACACCGAACTATGGCTACACCTTC
V gene: TRBV9; D gene: TRBD1; clone size: .; J gene: TRBJ2-7; CDR3 protein: CASSLRDRTYEQYF; CDR3 DNA: TGTGCCAGCAGCCTCCGGGACAGAACCTACGAGCAGTACTTC
V gene: TRBV9; D gene: .; clone size: few; J gene: TRBJ1-3; CDR3 protein: CASSTMGTSGNTIYF; CDR3 DNA: TGTGCCAGCAGTACGATGGGCACCTCTGGAAACACCATATATTTT
V gene: TRBV11-2; D gene: .; clone size: .; J gene: TRBJ2-4; CDR3 protein: CASSYPAPIQYF; CDR3 DNA: TGTGCCAGCAGCTACCCAGCCCCCATACAGTACTTC
V gene: TRBV13; D gene: TRBD1; clone size: few; J gene: TRBJ1-2; CDR3 protein: CASSDRGNYGYTF; CDR3 DNA: TGTGCCAGCAGCGACAGGGGGAACTATGGCTACACCTTC
V gene: TRBV28; D gene: .; clone size: .; J gene: TRBJ1-1; CDR3 protein: CASSLVVGGSTEAFF; CDR3 DNA: TGTGCCAGCAGCCTAGTGGTGGGGGGCTCCACTGAAGCTTTCTTT
V gene: TRBV30; D gene: .; clone size: .; J gene: TRBJ2-7; CDR3 protein: CAWGFGGSSYEQYF; CDR3 DNA: TGTGCCTGGGGGTTTGGGGGGAGCTCCTACGAGCAGTACTTC
V gene: TRBV7-7; D gene: .; clone size: .; J gene: TRBJ1-1; CDR3 protein: CASSLTVNTEAFF; CDR3 DNA: TGTGCTAGCAGCCTAACAGTGAACACTGAAGCTTTCTTT
V gene: TRBV27; D gene: .; clone size: few; J gene: TRBJ2-1; CDR3 protein: CASSTTTGWAYNEQFF; CDR3 DNA: TGTGCCAGCAGCACCACTACAGGGTGGGCCTACAATGAGCAGTTCTTC
V gene: TRBV30; D gene: .; clone size: few; J gene: TRBJ1-5; CDR3 protein: CAWSVQGNQPQHF; CDR3 DNA: TGTGCCTGGAGTGTACAAGGGAATCAGCCCCAGCATTTT
V gene: TRBV19; D gene: .; clone size: .; J gene: TRBJ1-4; CDR3 protein: CASSIGAGDNEKLFF; CDR3 DNA: TGTGCCAGTAGTATAGGAGCAGGTGATAATGAAAAACTGTTTTTT
V gene: TRBV6-6; D gene: .; clone size: .; J gene: TRBJ1-5; CDR3 protein: CASSSGQDNQPQHF; CDR3 DNA: TGTGCCAGCAGTTCTGGACAAGATAATCAGCCCCAGCATTTT
V gene: TRBV27; D gene: .; clone size: once; J gene: TRBJ1-1; CDR3 protein: CASSFRGRGTEAFF; CDR3 DNA: TGTGCCAGCAGTTTTCGGGGGCGCGGTACTGAAGCTTTCTTT
V gene: TRBV5-4; D gene: TRBD1; clone size: .; J gene: TRBJ1-1; CDR3 protein: CASSLQGVNTEAFF; CDR3 DNA: TGTGCCAGCAGTCTACAGGGGGTGAACACTGAAGCTTTCTTT
V gene: TRBV2; D gene: .; clone size: once; J gene: TRBJ2-5; CDR3 protein: CASSARMKKTQYF; CDR3 DNA: TGTGCCAGCAGTGCTCGTATGAAAAAGACCCAGTACTTC
V gene: TRBV6-5; D gene: .; clone size: once; J gene: TRBJ1-5; CDR3 protein: CASSYSAGIDQPQHF; CDR3 DNA: TGTGCCAGCAGTTACTCGGCAGGTATCGATCAGCCCCAGCATTTT